A single sample is the source of the 20 T cell receptor beta chains below, sequenced in a study of blood T cell repertoires in COVID-19 (TCRdb year 2020). Library construction relied on the immunoSEQ multiplex PCR assay. The immuneACCESS repertoire file appears here via TCRdb, limited to in-frame rearrangements. These files lack a portion of the clones; in checked studies, under half of the deficit traces to unresolved V genes, and the cause of the others is not known. The sample table holds 80,000 to 95,000 clones, of which about 85% were seen once. Around 12% of the sample is held by the ten biggest clonotypes. Source material: peripheral blood. All receptors derive from a human donor in a cohort sampled during active COVID-19.

This rearrangement joins TRBV6-6 to TRBJ1-6, with D possibly matching TRBD1 (6 bases). Trimming removed 5 bases from V and 2 bases from J, with 10 bases in between. CDR1 and CDR2 from the germline V gene are MNHNY and SVGAGI (reference sequence). This CDR3 comprises 15 residues. CDR3 sequence: CASSEGDTYNSPLHF. The CDR3 DNA follows: TGTGCCAGCAGTGAGGGGGACACCTATAATTCACCCCTCCACTTT.

The chain recombines TRBV25-1 with TRBJ2-5; TRBD2 matches 10 bases. The germline V gene has CDR1 MGHDK and CDR2 SYGVNS. The CDR3 length is 13 residues. V shed 5 bases and J 5 bases; nucleotides not matched to a gene: 2. CDR3 in amino acids: CASSSGGAETQYF. CDR3 DNA sequence: TGTGCCAGCAGTAGCGGGGGGGCGGAGACCCAGTACTTC.

The gene calls are TRBV4-3 and TRBJ1-2, with 7 nucleotides matching TRBD1. Germline lookup yields CDR1 LGHNA and CDR2 YSLEER. The junction had 12 bases not matched to a gene; V was cut back by 3 bases and J by 8 bases. The CDR3 totals 15 residues. The CDR3 DNA reads TGCGCCAGCAGCCACAAAGGGGGCCCGCAGAACGGCTACACCTTC. Translated: CASSHKGGPQNGYTF.

V usage is TRBV11-1 and J usage is TRBJ2-1; TRBD2 matches 11 bases. V dropped 5 bases and J dropped 6; count of bases not matched to a gene: 3. CDR1 is SGHAT, CDR2 FQDESV, per germline (reference sequence). The CDR3 covers 14 residues. CDR3 residues: CASSISGRGNEQFF. The CDR3 nucleotides are TGTGCCAGCAGCATTAGCGGGAGGGGCAATGAGCAGTTCTTC.

The rearrangement links TRBV6-2 or TRBV6-3 to TRBJ2-3; 12 bases align to TRBD2. CDR3 length: 18 amino acids. In germline, CDR1 is MNHEY, CDR2 SVGEGT. V was clipped by 7 bases and J by 4 bases; unmatched bases: 15. CDR3: CASIPFFATSGSADTQYF. The CDR3 bases are TGTGCCAGCATCCCCTTTTTTGCGACTAGCGGGAGTGCAGATACGCAGTATTTT.

The rearrangement uses TRBV29-1 and TRBJ2-5, with TRBD2 identical over 12 bases. The V and J ends lost 4 bases and 1 base, in that order; junction bases with no gene match: 1. Germline CDR1 and CDR2: SQVTM and ANQGSEA. The CDR3 has 14 amino acids. CDR3 DNA: TGCAGCGTTGGGACTAGCGGGGCCCAAGAGACCCAGTACTTC. Residues: CSVGTSGAQETQYF.

The chain links TRBV29-1 to TRBJ2-3; 9 positions agree with TRBD2. CDR1 is SQVTM, CDR2 ANQGSEA, per germline. The CDR3 spans 14 residues. Germline trimming cut 4 bases from V and 4 bases from J; bases unmatched to any gene: 6. The CDR3 DNA follows: TGCAGCGTTGTAGCGGGAGACGGCCCAGATACGCAGTATTTT. This codes for CSVVAGDGPDTQYF.

This chain uses TRBV5-1 with TRBJ2-3; D is ambiguous. The CDR3 runs to 14 residues. The V and J ends lost 4 bases and 3 bases respectively, with 12 bases between them. Germline CDR1 reads SGHRS; CDR2 reads YFSETQ. In DNA form, the CDR3 reads TGCGCCAGCAGCAGAGGATCCCAAACAGATACGCAGTATTTT. This codes for CASSRGSQTDTQYF.

The chain uses TRBV7-9 and TRBJ1-1, with D tentatively TRBD1 (5 bases). V lost 1 base to trimming and J lost 4 bases, with 13 bases between them. The CDR3 runs to 15 residues. The V gene's germline CDR1 is SEHNR and CDR2 FQNEAQ (reference sequence). The CDR3 spells CASSLGGSGATEAFF. In nucleotides, the CDR3 is TGTGCCAGCAGCTTAGGGGGTAGCGGGGCCACTGAAGCTTTCTTT.

CDR3 loop: CASSLGRVRGNTEAFF. In nucleotides, the CDR3 is TGTGCCAGCAGCTTAGGTAGGGTTAGGGGGAACACTGAAGCTTTCTTT. The chain employs TRBV7-8 and TRBJ1-1; the D gene is possibly TRBD1 (5 bases). The length of the CDR3 is 16 residues. Germline values: CDR1 SGHVS, CDR2 FQNEAQ. The germline V and J ends were trimmed by 1 base and 1 base, with 13 bases remaining between them. Filled out from reference TRBV7-8 and TRBJ1-1, the complete variable domain reads GAGVSQSPRYKVAKRGQDVALRCDPISGHVSLFWYQQALGQGPEFLTYFQNEAQLDKSGLPSDRFFAERPEGSVSTLKIQRTQQEDSAVYLCASSLGRVRGNTEAFFGQGTRLTVV.

The CDR3 is CASSVAGQLTDTQYF. CDR3 nucleotide sequence: TGTGCCAGCAGCGTAGCGGGACAGCTCACAGATACGCAGTATTTT. The chain has TRBV9 and TRBJ2-3; 7 bases fit TRBD1. Germline CDR1 reads SGDLS; CDR2 reads YYNGEE. The CDR3 length is 15 residues. Losses at the gene ends were 0 bases for V and 2 bases for J; bases not matched to a gene: 3.

This clone was counted once. The chain has TRBV6-4 and TRBJ1-2; 9 nucleotides line up with TRBD1. Germline loops: CDR1 MRHNA, CDR2 SNTAGT. V shed 3 bases, J shed 8 bases, and the junction held 7 bases outside the gene matches. CDR3 length: 14 residues. The CDR3 DNA reads TGTGCCAGCAGTGAAGGGGGGACAGGGTCCGGCTACACCTTC. Translating it yields CASSEGGTGSGYTF.

The chain has TRBV12-3 or TRBV12-4 and TRBJ1-1; D call uncertain. This CDR3 is built from 12 residues. Trimming took off 5 bases at V and 6 bases at J, with 10 bases between the two ends. The CDR3 reads CASSPSLAEAFF. The CDR3 region has the DNA TGTGCCAGCAGTCCCAGTCTTGCTGAAGCTTTCTTT.

The table lists this clone with a count of one. The chain uses TRBV27 and TRBJ2-7; D not certain. The germline V gene encodes CDR1 MNHEY and CDR2 SMNVEV (reference sequence). This CDR3 has 12 residues. With 5 bases removed from V and 5 bases from J, the gap between germline ends came to 10 bases. This CDR3 is CASSKSRNEQYF. CDR3 DNA sequence: TGTGCCAGCAGTAAATCTAGGAACGAGCAGTACTTC.

The chain recombines TRBV21-1 with TRBJ1-2; no DNA check was done on the table's D call, TRBD1. TRBV21-1 is listed as a pseudogene. The CDR3 extends over 15 amino acids. The CDR3: CASSAKGHSNYGYTF. CDR3 in DNA: TGTGCCAGCAGCGCCAAGGGACATTCTAACTATGGCTACACCTTC.

This clone has just a few counts. The chain combines TRBV30 with TRBJ1-5; D gene unclear. The CDR3 has 15 amino acids. The germline CDR1 and CDR2 sequences are GTSNPN and SVGIG (reference sequence). V gave up 0 bases and J gave up 7 bases, with 16 bases separating them. The CDR3 sequence is CAWSVGSRSGQPQHF. The CDR3 nucleotides read TGTGCCTGGAGTGTAGGAAGCCGGTCGGGGCAGCCCCAGCATTTT.

V is TRBV4-3 and J is TRBJ2-5; D gene unclear. CDR1 is LGHNA and CDR2 is YSLEER in the germline V gene. The CDR3 runs to 15 residues. V was clipped by 0 bases and J by 2 bases, with 10 bases between them. CDR3 nucleotide sequence: TGCGCCAGCAGCCAAGACCTAGTACGTCAAGAGACCCAGTACTTC. Translated: CASSQDLVRQETQYF.

This sequence joins TRBV19 and TRBJ2-1; 9 bases are shared with TRBD2. From germline, CDR1 is LNHDA and CDR2 SQIVND (reference sequence). CDR3 length: 15 residues. Losses at the gene ends were 2 bases for V and 2 bases for J; bases not matched to a gene: 1. In DNA form, the CDR3 reads TGTGCCAGTAGTATAAGCGGGGGGACCTACAATGAGCAGTTCTTC. It encodes CASSISGGTYNEQFF.

The rearrangement joins TRBV7-9 to TRBJ2-7; tentative D call: TRBD1 (6 bases). The germline V and J ends were trimmed by 0 bases and 3 bases, with 9 bases remaining between them. Germline V CDR1 and CDR2: SEHNR, FQNEAQ (reference sequence). The CDR3 length is 14 residues. The CDR3 coding sequence is TGTGCCAGCAGCTTAGCAGGACAGTTCTACGAGCAGTACTTC. It is translated as CASSLAGQFYEQYF.

The V and J genes are TRBV4-3 and TRBJ2-3; perhaps TRBD1 as D (5 bases). Germline loops: CDR1 LGHNA, CDR2 YSLEER. The V gene lost 6 bases and the J gene lost 5 bases, with 18 bases spanning the gap. The CDR3 runs to 15 residues. The CDR3 DNA reads TGCGCCAGCAGTCCGAATAACAGGTTCAGAGATACGCAGTATTTT. Translating it yields CASSPNNRFRDTQYF.